Listed here is a single T cell receptor beta chain. Its antigen is undetermined. The data originate from a study of T cell responses to AZD1222 COVID-19 vaccine. Overall study context: Second-dose recipients at about 4 or about 12 weeks were treated as one pooled group. Whole-study results and caveats: Nearly half of spike-specific TCRs reportedly target unmutated variant regions.

This table comes from immunoSEQ multiplex PCR, and its TCRdb copy is limited to in-frame clones, with some not included. The table includes about 55,000 clones, roughly 88% detected once. Sequenced here: peripheral blood, sampled on day 0 of AZD1222 vaccination. This TCR derives from an adult in good health.

The CDR3 DNA reads as TGTGCCAGCAAGGCGACAGAAACAGATACGCAGTATTTT. This translates into CASKATETDTQYF. The chain combines TRBV2 with TRBJ2-3; D perhaps matches TRBD1 (5 bases). Trimming stripped 7 bases from V and 3 bases from J, with 11 bases between. Germline V lookup: CDR1 SNHLY, CDR2 FYNNEI. This CDR3 is 13 amino acids long.